The entry below gives a single T cell receptor (beta chain) sequence along with its context. This entry belongs to a study of blood T cell repertoires in COVID-19. Clinical history reported by participants formed the basis on which cohorts were assigned. In the authors' workflow: Researchers report that nucleated cell counts were estimated from reference gene primer amplification. Data came from immunoSEQ multiplex PCR; TCRdb stores just in-frame clones and leaves some out. D and trimming come from the DNA, and the V and J calls and clone size come from that table. The sample comprises approximately 190,000 clones, around 82% of which are singletons, and more than 4.5% rests with the top ten. The CDR3 runs to 14 residues. CDR1 and CDR2 (germline): SGHKS, YYEKEE (reference sequence). V was clipped by 0 bases and J by 6 bases, with 10 bases between them.

The clonotype comes from a woman aged 60-75 years with acute COVID-19. The gene calls are TRBV5-5 and TRBJ1-5; D not resolved. Sequencing was done on a sample of PBMCs or T cells enriched from blood (not recorded which). CDR3 region: CASSLALGSQPQHF. CDR3 nucleotide sequence: TGTGCCAGCAGCTTGGCCCTTGGTAGTCAGCCCCAGCATTTT.